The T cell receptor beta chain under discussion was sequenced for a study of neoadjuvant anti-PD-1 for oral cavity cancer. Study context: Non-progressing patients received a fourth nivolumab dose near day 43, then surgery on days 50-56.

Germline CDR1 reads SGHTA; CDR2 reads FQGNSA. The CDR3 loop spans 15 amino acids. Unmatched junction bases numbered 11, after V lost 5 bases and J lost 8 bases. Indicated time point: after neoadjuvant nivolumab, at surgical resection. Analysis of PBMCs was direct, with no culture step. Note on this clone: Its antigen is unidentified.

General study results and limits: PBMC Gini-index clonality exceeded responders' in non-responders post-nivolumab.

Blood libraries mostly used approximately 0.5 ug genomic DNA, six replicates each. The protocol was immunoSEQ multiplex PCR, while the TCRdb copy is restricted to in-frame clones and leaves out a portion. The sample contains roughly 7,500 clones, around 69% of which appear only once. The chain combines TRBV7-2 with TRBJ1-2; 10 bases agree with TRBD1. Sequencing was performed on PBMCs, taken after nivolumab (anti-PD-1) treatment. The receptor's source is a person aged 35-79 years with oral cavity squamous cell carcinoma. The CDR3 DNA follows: TGTGCCAGCAGCGATATTCGGACAGGGGGTTACGGCTACACCTTC. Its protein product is CASSDIRTGGYGYTF.